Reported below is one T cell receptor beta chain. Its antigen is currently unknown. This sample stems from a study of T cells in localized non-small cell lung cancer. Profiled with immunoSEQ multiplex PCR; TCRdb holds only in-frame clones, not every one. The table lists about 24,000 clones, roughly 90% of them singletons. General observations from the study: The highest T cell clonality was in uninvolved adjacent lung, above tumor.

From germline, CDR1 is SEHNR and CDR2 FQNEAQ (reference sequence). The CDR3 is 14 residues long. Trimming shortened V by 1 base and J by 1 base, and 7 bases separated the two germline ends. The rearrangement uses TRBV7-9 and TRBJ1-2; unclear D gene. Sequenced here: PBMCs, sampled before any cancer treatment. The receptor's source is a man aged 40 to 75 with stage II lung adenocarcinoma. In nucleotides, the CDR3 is TGTGCCAGCAGCTTAGATGGCAGTAACTATGGCTACACCTTC. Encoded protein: CASSLDGSNYGYTF.